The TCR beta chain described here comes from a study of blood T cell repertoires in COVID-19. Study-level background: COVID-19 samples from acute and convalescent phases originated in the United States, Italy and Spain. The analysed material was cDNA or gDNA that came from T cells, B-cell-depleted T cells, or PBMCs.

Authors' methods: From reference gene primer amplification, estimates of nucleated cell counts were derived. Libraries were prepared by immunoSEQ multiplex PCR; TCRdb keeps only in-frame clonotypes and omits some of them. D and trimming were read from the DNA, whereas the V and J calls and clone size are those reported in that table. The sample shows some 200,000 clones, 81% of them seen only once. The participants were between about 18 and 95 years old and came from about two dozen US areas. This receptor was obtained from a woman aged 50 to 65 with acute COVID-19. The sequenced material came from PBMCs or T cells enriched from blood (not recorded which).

The CDR3 spells CASSLGGLTGVYNSPLHF. CDR3 DNA: TGTGCCAGCAGTTTGGGGGGACTAACGGGGGTCTATAATTCACCCCTCCACTTT. The rearrangement uses TRBV27 and TRBJ1-6; maybe TRBD1 (5 bases). The V gene's germline CDR1 is MNHEY and CDR2 SMNVEV (reference sequence). The CDR3 consists of 18 residues. Trimming stripped 3 bases from V and 3 bases from J, with 18 bases between.